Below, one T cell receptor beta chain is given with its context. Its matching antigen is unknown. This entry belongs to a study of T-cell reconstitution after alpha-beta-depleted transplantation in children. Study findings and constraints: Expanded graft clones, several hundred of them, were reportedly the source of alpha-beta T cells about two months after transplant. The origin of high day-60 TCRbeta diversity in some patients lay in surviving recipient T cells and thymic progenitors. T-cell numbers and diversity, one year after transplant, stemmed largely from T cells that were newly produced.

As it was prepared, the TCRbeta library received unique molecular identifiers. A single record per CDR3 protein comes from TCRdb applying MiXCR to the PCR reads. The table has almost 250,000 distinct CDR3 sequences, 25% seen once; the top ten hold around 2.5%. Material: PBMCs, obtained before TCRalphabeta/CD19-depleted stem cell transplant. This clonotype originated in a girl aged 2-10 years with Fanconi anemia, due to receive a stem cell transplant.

The CDR3 loop reads CSVARQVPNEQFF. In DNA form, the CDR3 reads TGCAGCGTTGCCCGACAGGTTCCTAATGAGCAGTTCTTC. This rearrangement joins TRBV29-1 to TRBJ2-1, with D tentatively TRBD1 (6 bases). Germline CDR1 is SQVTM and CDR2 is ANQGSEA. V lost 4 bases and J 7 bases, leaving 14 bases between the germline ends. The CDR3 has 13 amino acids.